This TCR beta chain was captured in a study of shared clonotypes between healthy human individuals. Repertoires were generated with immunoSEQ multiplex PCR, while TCRdb's copy carries only in-frame clones and drops some. The sample includes about 470,000 clones, roughly three quarters of them seen just once. Sequencing used PBMCs. This sequence was found in a woman aged 40-49 years in good health. Some clones in this sample may be carry-over from other donors' samples.

This CDR3 reads CASSQELRYEQYF. The CDR3 DNA follows: TGTGCCAGCAGCCAAGAACTACGATACGAGCAGTACTTC. V gene TRBV4-2 combines with J gene TRBJ2-7; no reliable D call. CDR1 LGHNA and CDR2 YNFKEQ come from the germline V gene. Trimming cost V 0 bases and J 4 bases, with 7 bases left between them. The CDR3 is 13 amino acids.